This TCR beta chain was found in a study of blood T cell repertoires in COVID-19. Whole-study context: The analysed material was cDNA or gDNA that came from T cells, B-cell-depleted T cells, or PBMCs.

The ends were cut back, 4 bases at V and 2 bases at J, with 11 bases in the middle. Germline values: CDR1 SGHTA, CDR2 FQGNSA. The CDR3 totals 14 residues. Some clones are missing from TCRdb's copy, which holds only in-frame ones; the method was immunoSEQ multiplex PCR. The sample consists of 150,000 to 200,000 clones, 84% of them appearing once. This TCR was sampled from a woman aged 30 to 39 who had been exposed to COVID-19. Material: PBMCs or T cells enriched from blood (not recorded which). This sequence joins TRBV7-2 and TRBJ1-2; D is perhaps TRBD1 (5 bases). As DNA, the CDR3 is TGTGCCAGCAGCTCTTCCCCAGGGAACTATGGCTACACCTTC. Amino acids: CASSSSPGNYGYTF.